The clone carrying this TCR beta chain was picked up a small number of times. Unique molecular identifiers were attached to individual cDNA molecules. TCRdb passed the 5' RACE reads through MiXCR, listing each CDR3 protein once. The repertoire has about 60,000 distinct CDR3 sequences, approximately 12% of them found once; the top ten carry around 4.5%. The data originate from a study of early T cells in non-severe SARS-CoV-2 infection. This CDR3 has 16 amino acids. Germline trimming cut 5 bases from V and 1 base from J; bases unmatched to any gene: 3. The germline CDR1 and CDR2 sequences are SNHLY and FYNNEI.

The receptor comes from an adult who was a healthcare worker with PCR-confirmed SARS-CoV-2 infection or an uninfected control (not recorded which). Sequenced sample: whole blood. This sequence joins TRBV2 and TRBJ2-2; TRBD2 aligns across 11 bases. This CDR3 reads CASSSGTSGNTGELFF. As DNA, the CDR3 is TGTGCCAGCAGTTCCGGGACTAGCGGGAACACCGGGGAGCTGTTTTTT. The variable domain in full, with the rest retrieved from reference TRBV2 and TRBJ2-2, is EPEVTQTPSHQVTQMGQEVILRCVPISNHLYFYWYRQILGQKVEFLVSFYNNEISEKSEIFDDQFSVERPDGSNFTLKIRSTKLEDSAMYFCASSSGTSGNTGELFFGEGSRLTVL.